These 3 T cell receptor beta chains were all obtained from the same sample, sequenced in a study of T-cell reconstitution after alpha-beta-depleted transplantation in children. Preparation of the TCRbeta library involved a method that used unique molecular identifiers. MiXCR, run by TCRdb on the PCR reads, gives a single entry per CDR3 protein. The table has approximately 800,000 distinct CDR3 sequences, roughly 15% seen once. The source was PBMCs, mostly from graft donor cells, collected 360 days after TCRalphabeta/CD19-depleted stem cell transplant. These receptors all come from a male patient aged 5 to 17 who had a stem cell transplant for acute lymphoblastic leukemia, so the T cells may come from the graft donor.

This chain joins TRBV24-1 and TRBJ1-1, with 8 bases identical to TRBD1. CDR3 size: 15 residues. Germline V gives CDR1 KGHDR, CDR2 SFDVKD. Germline trimming cut 5 bases from V and 3 bases from J; bases unmatched to any gene: 7. The DNA of the CDR3 is TGTGCCACCAGTGTTGACAGGGGTTTGCACACTGAAGCTTTCTTT. Translation gives CATSVDRGLHTEAFF.

The chain uses TRBV20-1 and TRBJ2-7, with 9 bases matching TRBD2. Unmatched junction bases numbered 13, after V lost 6 bases and J lost 4 bases. The CDR3 is made up of 15 amino acids. Germline-derived CDR1 and CDR2 are DFQATT and SNEGSKA (reference sequence). CDR3 residues: CSAKAVTSGNYEQYF. The CDR3 DNA reads as TGCAGTGCAAAGGCGGTGACTAGCGGAAATTACGAGCAGTACTTC.

This clonotype was seen repeatedly, ten times or more. The chain uses TRBV3-1 and TRBJ1-1; tentative D call: TRBD1 (5 bases). The germline gives CDR1 LGHDT, CDR2 YNNKEL (reference sequence). There are 14 residues in the CDR3. The V gene lost 4 bases and the J gene lost 10 bases, with 19 bases spanning the gap. The CDR3 DNA is TGTGCCAGCAGCCCCAGGGCAGGGCCAACCTCAGCTTTCTTT. This encodes CASSPRAGPTSAFF. The full variable domain, in which reference TRBV3-1 and TRBJ1-1 provide the parts outside the CDR3, is DTAVSQTPKYLVTQMGNDKSIKCEQNLGHDTMYWYKQDSKKFLKIMFSYNNKELIINETVPNRFSPKSPDKAHLNLHINSLELGDSAVYFCASSPRAGPTSAFFGQGTRLTVV.